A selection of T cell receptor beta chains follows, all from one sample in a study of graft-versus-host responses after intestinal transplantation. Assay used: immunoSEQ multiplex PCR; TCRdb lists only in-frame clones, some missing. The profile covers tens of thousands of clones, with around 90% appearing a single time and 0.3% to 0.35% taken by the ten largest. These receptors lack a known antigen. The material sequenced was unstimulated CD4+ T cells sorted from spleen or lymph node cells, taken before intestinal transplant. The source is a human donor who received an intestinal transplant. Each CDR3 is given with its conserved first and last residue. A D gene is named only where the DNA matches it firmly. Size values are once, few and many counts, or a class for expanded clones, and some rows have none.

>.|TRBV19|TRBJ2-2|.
TGTGCCAGTAGTCGGGGGCGGGACTACACCGGGGAGCTGTTTTTT
CASSRGRDYTGELFF
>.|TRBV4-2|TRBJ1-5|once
TGTGCCAGCAGCCAAGATCGGAAAACAGGGTGGTCCCAGCCCCAGCATTTT
CASSQDRKTGWSQPQHF
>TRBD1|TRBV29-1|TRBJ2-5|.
TGCAGCGTTGAACAGGGGGCAGGCTGGGAGACCCAGTACTTC
CSVEQGAGWETQYF
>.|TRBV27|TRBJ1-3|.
TGTGCCAGCAGCCCCGGGTTGCCTGGAAACACCATATATTTT
CASSPGLPGNTIYF
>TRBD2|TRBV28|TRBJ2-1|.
TGTGCCAGCAGTCGCCTAGCGGGAGGGCGGAATGAGCAGTTCTTC
CASSRLAGGRNEQFF
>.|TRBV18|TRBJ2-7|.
TGTGCCAGCTCACCCGGCGTACGATCCTCCTACGAGCAGTACTTC
CASSPGVRSSYEQYF
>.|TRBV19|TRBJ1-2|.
TGTGCCAGTAGTACCCGATGGAATGGCTACACCTTC
CASSTRWNGYTF
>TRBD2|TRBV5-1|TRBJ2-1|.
TGCGCCAGCGCGGGGGCTAGCGGGAGCCTAAGCAATGAGCAGTTCTTC
CASAGASGSLSNEQFF
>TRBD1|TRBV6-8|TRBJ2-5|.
TGTGCCAGCAGTTCCTGGGACAGACAAGAGACCCAGTACTTC
CASSSWDRQETQYF
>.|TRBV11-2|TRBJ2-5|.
TGTGCCAGCAGCCCCCTCACCGGAGGGGTAAAAAAGACCCAGTACTTC
CASSPLTGGVKKTQYF
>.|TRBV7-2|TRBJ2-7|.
TGTGCCAGCAGCCCGCTCTCCTACGAGCAGTACTTC
CASSPLSYEQYF
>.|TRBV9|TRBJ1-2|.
TGTGCCAGCAGCGTAGACCGGGATTATGGCTACACCTTC
CASSVDRDYGYTF
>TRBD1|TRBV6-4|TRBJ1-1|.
TGTGCCAGTCGACAGGGGGGTAACACTGAAGCTTTCTTT
CASRQGGNTEAFF
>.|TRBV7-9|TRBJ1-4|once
TGTGCCAGCAGCTTAAAATCAGGGGACGATAATGAAAAACTGTTTTTT
CASSLKSGDDNEKLFF
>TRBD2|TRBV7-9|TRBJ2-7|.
TGTGCCAGCAGCTCCCAAAGCGGGATCTCCTACGAGCAGTACTTC
CASSSQSGISYEQYF
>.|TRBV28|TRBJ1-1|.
TGTGCCAGCAGCCCGGGACCCCTTGAAGCTTTCTTT
CASSPGPLEAFF
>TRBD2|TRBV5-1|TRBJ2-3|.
TGCGCCAGCAGCTTGGCCGCGGGAGGAACAGATACGCAGTATTTT
CASSLAAGGTDTQYF
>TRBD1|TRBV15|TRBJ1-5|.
TGTGCCACCAGCATTACGGGACAGGGAGGGAATCAGCCCCAGCATTTT
CATSITGQGGNQPQHF
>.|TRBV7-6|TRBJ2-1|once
TGTGCCAGCAGCCTACAGGAAAGCTCCTACAATGAGCAGTTCTTC
CASSLQESSYNEQFF
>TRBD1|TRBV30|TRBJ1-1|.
TGTGCCTGGAGCCGGGACAGAAAGGGAGCTGAAGCTTTCTTT
CAWSRDRKGAEAFF
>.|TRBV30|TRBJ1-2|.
TGTGCCTGCCCACTTAACTATGGCTACACCTTC
CACPLNYGYTF
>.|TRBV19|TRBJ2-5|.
TGTGCCAGTAGTTCCACCGGGACGGCAGAGACCCAGTACTTC
CASSSTGTAETQYF
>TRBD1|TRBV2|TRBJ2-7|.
TGTGCCAGTCAACCTCGGACAGGGACCCACGAGCAGTACTTC
CASQPRTGTHEQYF
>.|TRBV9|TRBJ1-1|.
TGTGCCAGCAGCGTAGGATTTAGGGGACCTATCAAAGAGGACACTGAAGCTTTCTTT
CASSVGFRGPIKEDTEAFF
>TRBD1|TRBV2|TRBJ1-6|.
TGTGCCAGCAGGGGACAGGGGGATAATTCACCCCTCCACTTT
CASRGQGDNSPLHF
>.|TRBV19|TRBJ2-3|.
TGTGCCAGTAGTGCCCGACGACAGGCCGGGTGGGGCACAGATACGCAGTATTTT
CASSARRQAGWGTDTQYF
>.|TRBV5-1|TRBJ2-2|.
TGCGCCAGCAGCTTTTCACCCATCGCGAACACCGGGGAGCTGTTTTTT
CASSFSPIANTGELFF
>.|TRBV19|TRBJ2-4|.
TGTGCCAGTAGTATGGGAACAATCAAAAACATTCAGTACTTC
CASSMGTIKNIQYF
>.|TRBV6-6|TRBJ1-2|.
TGTGCCACCTCGGAGATAGCTAACTATGGCTACACCTTC
CATSEIANYGYTF
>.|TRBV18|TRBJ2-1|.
TGTGTCAGTGGGGGACTTAGCTCCTACAATGAGCAGTTCTTC
CVSGGLSSYNEQFF
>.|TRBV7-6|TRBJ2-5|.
TGTGCCAGCAGCCTGGGGGGCCGAGAGACCCAGTACTTC
CASSLGGRETQYF
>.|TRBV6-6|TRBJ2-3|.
TGTGCCAGCAGTTTTGGCGTATCCGGCACAGATACGCAGTATTTT
CASSFGVSGTDTQYF
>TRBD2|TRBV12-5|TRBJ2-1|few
TGTGCTAGTGATTCTCTCAGGACTAGCGGGTTTCGCTCCTACAATGAGCAGTTCTTC
CASDSLRTSGFRSYNEQFF
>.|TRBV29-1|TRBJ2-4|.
TGCAGCGTTGGGACCGGAAACGACCAGTACTTC
CSVGTGNDQYF
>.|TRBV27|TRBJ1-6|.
TGTGCCAGCAGTTTACTGGACAGCAGCTCCTATAATTCACCCCTCCACTTT
CASSLLDSSSYNSPLHF
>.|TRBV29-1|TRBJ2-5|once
TGCAGCGTTCGAAGGACAGATCAAGAGACCCAGTACTTC
CSVRRTDQETQYF
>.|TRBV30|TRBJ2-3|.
TGTGCCTGGACCCGATTGACCTACTATAGCACAGATACGCAGTATTTT
CAWTRLTYYSTDTQYF
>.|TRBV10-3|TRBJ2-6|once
TGTGCCGTCAAACTGGGGGGTGGGTCTGGGGCCAACGTCCTGACTTTC
CAVKLGGGSGANVLTF
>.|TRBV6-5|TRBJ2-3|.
TGTGCCAGCAGTTATTTGGACAGACCTAATACGCAGTATTTT
CASSYLDRPNTQYF
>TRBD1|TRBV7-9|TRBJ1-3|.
TGTGCCAGCAGCTTCAGGGGGACTGGAAACACCATATATTTT
CASSFRGTGNTIYF
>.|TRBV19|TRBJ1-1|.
TGTGCCAGTAGTATTAGACAGCCGATGAACACTGAAGCTTTCTTT
CASSIRQPMNTEAFF